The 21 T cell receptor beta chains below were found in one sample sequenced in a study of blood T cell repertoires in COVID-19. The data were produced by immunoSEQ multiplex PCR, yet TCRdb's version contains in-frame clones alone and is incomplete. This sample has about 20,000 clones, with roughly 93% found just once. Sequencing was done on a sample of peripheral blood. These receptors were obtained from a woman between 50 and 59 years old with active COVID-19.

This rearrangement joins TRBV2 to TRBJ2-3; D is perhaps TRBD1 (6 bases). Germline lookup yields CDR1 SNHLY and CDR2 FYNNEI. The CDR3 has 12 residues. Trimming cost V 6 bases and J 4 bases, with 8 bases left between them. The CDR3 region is CASRRQADTQYF. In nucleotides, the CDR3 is TGTGCCAGCAGACGACAGGCAGATACGCAGTATTTT.

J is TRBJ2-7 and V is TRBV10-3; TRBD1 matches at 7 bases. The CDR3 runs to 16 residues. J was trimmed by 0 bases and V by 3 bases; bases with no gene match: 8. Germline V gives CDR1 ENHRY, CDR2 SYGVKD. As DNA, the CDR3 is TGTGCCATCAGTGAAATTAGCAGGGGGAGCTCCTACGAGCAGTACTTC. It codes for CAISEISRGSSYEQYF.

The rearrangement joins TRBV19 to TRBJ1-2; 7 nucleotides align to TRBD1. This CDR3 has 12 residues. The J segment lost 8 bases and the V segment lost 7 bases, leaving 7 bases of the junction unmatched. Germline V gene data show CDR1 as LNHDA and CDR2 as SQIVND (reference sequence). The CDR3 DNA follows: TGTGCCAGTACCGACAGGGTACGGGGCTACACCTTC. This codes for CASTDRVRGYTF.

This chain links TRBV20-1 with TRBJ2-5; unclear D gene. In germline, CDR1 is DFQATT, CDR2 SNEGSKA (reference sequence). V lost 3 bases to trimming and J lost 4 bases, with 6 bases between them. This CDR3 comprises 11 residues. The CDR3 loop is CSARTGETQYF. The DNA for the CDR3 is TGCAGTGCTAGGACGGGAGAGACCCAGTACTTC.

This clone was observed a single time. The CDR3 spells CASSPFMGRGRGTEAFF. DNA for the CDR3: TGTGCCAGCAGCCCCTTCATGGGCAGGGGGCGAGGCACTGAAGCTTTCTTT. The genes are TRBV7-9 and TRBJ1-1, with 8 positions matching TRBD1. The CDR3 spans 17 residues. The ends lost 5 bases at V and 4 bases at J; junction bases unmatched: 15. Germline lookup yields CDR1 SEHNR and CDR2 FQNEAQ (reference sequence).

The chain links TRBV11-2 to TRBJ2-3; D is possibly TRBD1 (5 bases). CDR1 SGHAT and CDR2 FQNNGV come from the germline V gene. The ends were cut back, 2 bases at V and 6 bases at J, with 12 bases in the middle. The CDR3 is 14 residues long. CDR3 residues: CASSLSRVIDTQYF. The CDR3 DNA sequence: TGTGCCAGCAGCTTATCCAGGGTGATTGATACGCAGTATTTT.

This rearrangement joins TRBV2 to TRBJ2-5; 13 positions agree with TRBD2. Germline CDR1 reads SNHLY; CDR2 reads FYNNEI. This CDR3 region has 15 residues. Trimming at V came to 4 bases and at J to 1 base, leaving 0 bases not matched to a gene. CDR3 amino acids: CASSGTSGSQETQYF. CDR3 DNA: TGTGCCAGCAGTGGGACTAGCGGGAGCCAAGAGACCCAGTACTTC.

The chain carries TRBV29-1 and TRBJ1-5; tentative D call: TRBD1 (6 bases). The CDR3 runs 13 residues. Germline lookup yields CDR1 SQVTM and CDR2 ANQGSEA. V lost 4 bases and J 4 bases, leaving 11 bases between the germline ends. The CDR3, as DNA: TGCAGCGTTGTCCAGGGGACAAATCAGCCCCAGCATTTT. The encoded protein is CSVVQGTNQPQHF.

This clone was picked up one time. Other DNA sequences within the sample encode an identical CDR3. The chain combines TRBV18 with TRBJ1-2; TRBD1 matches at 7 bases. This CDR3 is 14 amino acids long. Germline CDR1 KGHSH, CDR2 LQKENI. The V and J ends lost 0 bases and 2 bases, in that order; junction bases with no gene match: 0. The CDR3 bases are TGTGCCAGCTCACCACCGGGACAGAACTATGGCTACACCTTC. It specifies CASSPPGQNYGYTF.

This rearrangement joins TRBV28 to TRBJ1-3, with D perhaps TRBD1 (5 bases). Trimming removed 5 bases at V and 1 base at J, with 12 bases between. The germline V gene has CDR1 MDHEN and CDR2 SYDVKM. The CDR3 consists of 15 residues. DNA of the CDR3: TGTGCCAGCAGTGGATCGGACACGTCTGGAAACACCATATATTTT. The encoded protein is CASSGSDTSGNTIYF.

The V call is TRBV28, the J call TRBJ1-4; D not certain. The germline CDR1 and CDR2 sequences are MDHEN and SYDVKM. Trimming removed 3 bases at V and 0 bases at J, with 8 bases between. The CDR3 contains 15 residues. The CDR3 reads CASSFSGSTNEKLFF. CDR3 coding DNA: TGTGCCAGCAGTTTTAGCGGCTCAACTAATGAAAAACTGTTTTTT.

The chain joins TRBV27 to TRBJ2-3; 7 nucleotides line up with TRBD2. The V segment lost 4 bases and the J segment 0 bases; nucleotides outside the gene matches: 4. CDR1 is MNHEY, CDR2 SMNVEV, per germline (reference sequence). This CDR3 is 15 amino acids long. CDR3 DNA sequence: TGTGCCAGCAGTTCAAGCGGGGCTAGCACAGATACGCAGTATTTT. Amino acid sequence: CASSSSGASTDTQYF.

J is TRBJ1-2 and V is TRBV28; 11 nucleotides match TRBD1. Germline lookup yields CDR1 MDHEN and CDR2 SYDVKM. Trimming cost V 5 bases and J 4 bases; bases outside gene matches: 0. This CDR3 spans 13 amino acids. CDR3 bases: TGTGCCAGCAGTGGACAGGGGGCCTATGGCTACACCTTC. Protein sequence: CASSGQGAYGYTF.

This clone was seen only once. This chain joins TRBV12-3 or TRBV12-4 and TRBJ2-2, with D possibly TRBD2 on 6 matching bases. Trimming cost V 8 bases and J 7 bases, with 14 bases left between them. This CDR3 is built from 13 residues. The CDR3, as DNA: TGTGCCAGCGCAAGGAGGGCTGGCGGGGAGCTGTTTTTT. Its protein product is CASARRAGGELFF.

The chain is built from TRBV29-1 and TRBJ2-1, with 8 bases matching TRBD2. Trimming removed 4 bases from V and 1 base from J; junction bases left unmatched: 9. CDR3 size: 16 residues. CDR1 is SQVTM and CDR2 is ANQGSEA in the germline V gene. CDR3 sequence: CSVGPRLALSYNEQFF. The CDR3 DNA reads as TGCAGCGTTGGGCCAAGACTAGCGCTATCCTACAATGAGCAGTTCTTC.

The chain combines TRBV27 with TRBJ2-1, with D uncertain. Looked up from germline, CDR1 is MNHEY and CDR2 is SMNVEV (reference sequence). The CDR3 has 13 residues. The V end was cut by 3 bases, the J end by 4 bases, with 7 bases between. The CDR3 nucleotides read TGTGCCAGCAGTTTTCACATATACAATGAGCAGTTCTTC. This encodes CASSFHIYNEQFF.

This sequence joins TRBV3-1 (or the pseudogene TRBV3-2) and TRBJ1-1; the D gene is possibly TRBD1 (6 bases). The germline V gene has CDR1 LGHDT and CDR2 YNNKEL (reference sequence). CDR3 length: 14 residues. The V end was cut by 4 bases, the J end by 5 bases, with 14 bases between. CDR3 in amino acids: CASSPSGGGTEAFF. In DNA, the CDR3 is TGTGCCAGCAGCCCTTCGGGAGGGGGGACTGAAGCTTTCTTT.

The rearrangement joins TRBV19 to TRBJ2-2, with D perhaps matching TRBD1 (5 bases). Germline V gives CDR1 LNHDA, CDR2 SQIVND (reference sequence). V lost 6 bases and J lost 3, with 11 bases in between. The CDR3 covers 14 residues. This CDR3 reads CASSTDTYTGELFF. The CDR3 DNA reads TGTGCCAGTAGCACGGACACGTACACCGGGGAGCTGTTTTTT.

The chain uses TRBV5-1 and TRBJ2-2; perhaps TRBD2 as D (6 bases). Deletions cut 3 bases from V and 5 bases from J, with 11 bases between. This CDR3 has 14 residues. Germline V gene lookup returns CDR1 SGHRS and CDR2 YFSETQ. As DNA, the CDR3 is TGCGCCAGCAGCTGGGAGGCCGGAACCGGGGAGCTGTTTTTT. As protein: CASSWEAGTGELFF.

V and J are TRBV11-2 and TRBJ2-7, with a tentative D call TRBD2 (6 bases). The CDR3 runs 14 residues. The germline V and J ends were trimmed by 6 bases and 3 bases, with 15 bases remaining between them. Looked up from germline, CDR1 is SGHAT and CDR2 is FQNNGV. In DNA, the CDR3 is TGTGCCAGCAGTCGTGGGACTCTTGACTACGAGCAGTACTTC. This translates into CASSRGTLDYEQYF.

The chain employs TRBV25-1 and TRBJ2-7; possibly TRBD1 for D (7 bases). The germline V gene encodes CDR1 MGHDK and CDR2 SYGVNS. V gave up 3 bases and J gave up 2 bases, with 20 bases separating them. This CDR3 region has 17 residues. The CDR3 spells CASSDAGMGQPTYEQYF. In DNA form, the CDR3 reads TGTGCCAGCAGTGATGCGGGGATGGGACAGCCAACCTACGAGCAGTACTTC.